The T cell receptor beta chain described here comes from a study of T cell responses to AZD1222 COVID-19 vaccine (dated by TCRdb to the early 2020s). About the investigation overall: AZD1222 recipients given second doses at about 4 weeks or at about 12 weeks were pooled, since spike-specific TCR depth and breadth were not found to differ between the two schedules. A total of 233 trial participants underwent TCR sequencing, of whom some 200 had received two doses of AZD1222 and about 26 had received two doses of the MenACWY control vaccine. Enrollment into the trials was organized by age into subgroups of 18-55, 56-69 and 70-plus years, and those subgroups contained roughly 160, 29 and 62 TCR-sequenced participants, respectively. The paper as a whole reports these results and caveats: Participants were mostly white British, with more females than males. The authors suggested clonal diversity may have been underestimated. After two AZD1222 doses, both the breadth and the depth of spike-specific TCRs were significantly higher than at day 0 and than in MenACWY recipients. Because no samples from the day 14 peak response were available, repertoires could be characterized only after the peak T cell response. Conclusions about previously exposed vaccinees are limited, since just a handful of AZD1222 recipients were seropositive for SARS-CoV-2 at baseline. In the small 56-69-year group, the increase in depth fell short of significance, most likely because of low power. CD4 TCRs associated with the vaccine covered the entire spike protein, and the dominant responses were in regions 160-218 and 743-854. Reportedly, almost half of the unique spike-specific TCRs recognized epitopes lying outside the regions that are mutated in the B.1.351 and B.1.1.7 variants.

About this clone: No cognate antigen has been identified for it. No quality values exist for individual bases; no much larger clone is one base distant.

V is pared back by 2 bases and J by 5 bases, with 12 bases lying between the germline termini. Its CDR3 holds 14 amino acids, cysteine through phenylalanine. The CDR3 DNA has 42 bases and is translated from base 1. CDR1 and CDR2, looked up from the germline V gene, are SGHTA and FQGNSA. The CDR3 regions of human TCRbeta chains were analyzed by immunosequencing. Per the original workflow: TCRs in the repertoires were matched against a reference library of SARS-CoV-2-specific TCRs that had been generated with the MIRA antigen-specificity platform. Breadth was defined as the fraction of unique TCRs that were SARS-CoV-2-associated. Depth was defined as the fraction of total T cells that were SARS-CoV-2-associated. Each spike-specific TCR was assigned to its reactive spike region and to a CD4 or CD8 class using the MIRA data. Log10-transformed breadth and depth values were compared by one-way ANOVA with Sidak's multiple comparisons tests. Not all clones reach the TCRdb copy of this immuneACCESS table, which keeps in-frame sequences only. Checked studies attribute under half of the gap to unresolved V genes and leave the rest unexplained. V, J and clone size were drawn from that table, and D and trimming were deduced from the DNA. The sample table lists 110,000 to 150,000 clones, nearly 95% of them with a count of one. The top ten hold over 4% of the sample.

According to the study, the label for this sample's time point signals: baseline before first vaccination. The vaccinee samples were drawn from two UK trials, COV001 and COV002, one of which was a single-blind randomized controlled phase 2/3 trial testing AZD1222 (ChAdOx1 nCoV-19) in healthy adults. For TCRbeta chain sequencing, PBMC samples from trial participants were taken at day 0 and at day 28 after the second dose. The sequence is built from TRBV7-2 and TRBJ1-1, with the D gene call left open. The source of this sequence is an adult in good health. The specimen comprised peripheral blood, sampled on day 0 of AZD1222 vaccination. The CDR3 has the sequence CASSLRPEGTEAFF. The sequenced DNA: TGTGCCAGCAGCTTAAGACCTGAGGGAACTGAAGCTTTCTTT.